This entry lists 8 T cell receptor beta chains sequenced from one sample in a study of blood T cell repertoires in COVID-19. Sequencing used immunoSEQ multiplex PCR; TCRdb keeps in-frame clones, though not all of them. Of just over 150,000 clones listed, roughly 79% are singletons. Sequencing was carried out using peripheral blood. All receptors come from a woman aged 80 or over with acute or convalescent COVID-19.

This clone was found a few times. The V gene is TRBV5-1, the J gene TRBJ2-1, with 9 nucleotides matching TRBD2. The CDR3 has 18 amino acids. V gave up 3 bases and J gave up 1 base; unmatched junction bases: 11. Germline CDR1 and CDR2: SGHRS and YFSETQ. The CDR3 reads CASSSMGAGGQSYNEQFF. The CDR3 DNA sequence: TGCGCCAGCAGCTCGATGGGGGCGGGAGGGCAGTCCTACAATGAGCAGTTCTTC.

The V and J genes are TRBV10-1 and TRBJ1-1, with no clear D. CDR3 length: 15 amino acids. V was clipped by 6 bases and J by 0 bases, with 14 bases between them. The germline V gene encodes CDR1 WNHNN and CDR2 SYGVQD (reference sequence). The CDR3 coding sequence is TGCGCCAGCAGGAGCGGGGTAGGAATGAACACTGAAGCTTTCTTT. The encoded protein is CASRSGVGMNTEAFF.

The rearrangement joins TRBV6-5 to TRBJ2-2; D ambiguous. The germline V gene has CDR1 MNHEY and CDR2 SVGAGI. Trimming took off 2 bases at V and 6 bases at J, with 7 bases between the two ends. This CDR3 is built from 13 residues. In DNA form, the CDR3 reads TGTGCCAGCAGTTACGTACACGCCGGGGAGCTGTTTTTT. As protein: CASSYVHAGELFF.

This chain joins TRBV19 and TRBJ2-7; 13 bases are a match to TRBD2. The J segment lost 6 bases and the V segment lost 5 bases, leaving 7 bases of the junction unmatched. From germline, CDR1 is LNHDA and CDR2 SQIVND (reference sequence). CDR3 length equals 15 residues. The CDR3 sequence: CASSFPRLAGGEQYF. The CDR3 coding sequence is TGTGCCAGTAGTTTCCCTCGACTAGCGGGAGGCGAGCAGTACTTC. The full variable domain, completed using reference TRBV19 and TRBJ2-7, is DGGITQSPKYLFRKEGQNVTLSCEQNLNHDAMYWYRQDPGQGLRLIYYSQIVNDFQKGDIAEGYSVSREKKESFPLTVTSAQKNPTAFYLCASSFPRLAGGEQYFGPGTRLTVT.

V gene TRBV7-6 combines with J gene TRBJ2-7; D not resolved. Germline CDR1 and CDR2: SGHVS and FNYEAQ. This CDR3 comprises 14 residues. V gave up 0 bases and J gave up 3 bases, with 9 bases separating them. CDR3 in DNA: TGTGCCAGCAGCTTAGCGCAGTCAGACTACGAGCAGTACTTC. Protein: CASSLAQSDYEQYF.

V is TRBV9 and J is TRBJ2-7, with 14 nucleotides matching TRBD2. The CDR3 loop spans 14 amino acids. V trimming: 6 bases; J trimming: 5 bases; junction bases outside the gene matches: 4. Germline V gene data show CDR1 as SGDLS and CDR2 as YYNGEE. CDR3 sequence reads: CASNPGLAGDEQYF. The CDR3 DNA follows: TGTGCCAGCAATCCGGGACTAGCGGGAGACGAGCAGTACTTC.

J is TRBJ2-7 and V is TRBV28; 7 nucleotides align to TRBD1. The germline V gene encodes CDR1 MDHEN and CDR2 SYDVKM. There are 14 residues in the CDR3. V gave up 4 bases and J gave up 4 bases; unmatched junction bases: 7. For the CDR3, the DNA is TGTGCCAGCAGTTCCGGGACAGTATTTTACGAGCAGTACTTC. Translated, it gives CASSSGTVFYEQYF.

The chain recombines TRBV14 with TRBJ1-4; D is perhaps TRBD1 (5 bases). The CDR3 is 18 residues long. Trimming shortened V by 1 base and J by 8 bases, and 23 bases separated the two germline ends. The V gene's germline CDR1 is SGHDN and CDR2 FVKESK. This CDR3 reads CASSQALWVEGTPEKLFF. The CDR3 nucleotides are TGTGCCAGCAGCCAAGCCTTATGGGTGGAGGGGACTCCCGAAAAACTGTTTTTT.